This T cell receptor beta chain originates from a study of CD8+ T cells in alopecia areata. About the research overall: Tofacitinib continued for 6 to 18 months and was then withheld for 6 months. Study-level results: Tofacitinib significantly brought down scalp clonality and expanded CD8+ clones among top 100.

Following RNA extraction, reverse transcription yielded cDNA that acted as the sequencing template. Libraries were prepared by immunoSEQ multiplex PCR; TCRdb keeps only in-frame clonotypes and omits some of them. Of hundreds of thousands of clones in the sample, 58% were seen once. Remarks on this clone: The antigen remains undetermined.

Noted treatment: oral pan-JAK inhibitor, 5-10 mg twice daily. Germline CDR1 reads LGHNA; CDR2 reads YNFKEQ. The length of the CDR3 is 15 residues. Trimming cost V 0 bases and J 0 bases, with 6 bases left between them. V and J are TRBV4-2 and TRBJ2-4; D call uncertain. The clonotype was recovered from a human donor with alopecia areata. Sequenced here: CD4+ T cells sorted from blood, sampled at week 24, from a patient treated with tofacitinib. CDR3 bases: TGTGCCAGCAGCCAAGAAGCTAGAGCCAAAAACATTCAGTACTTC. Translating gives CASSQEARAKNIQYF.